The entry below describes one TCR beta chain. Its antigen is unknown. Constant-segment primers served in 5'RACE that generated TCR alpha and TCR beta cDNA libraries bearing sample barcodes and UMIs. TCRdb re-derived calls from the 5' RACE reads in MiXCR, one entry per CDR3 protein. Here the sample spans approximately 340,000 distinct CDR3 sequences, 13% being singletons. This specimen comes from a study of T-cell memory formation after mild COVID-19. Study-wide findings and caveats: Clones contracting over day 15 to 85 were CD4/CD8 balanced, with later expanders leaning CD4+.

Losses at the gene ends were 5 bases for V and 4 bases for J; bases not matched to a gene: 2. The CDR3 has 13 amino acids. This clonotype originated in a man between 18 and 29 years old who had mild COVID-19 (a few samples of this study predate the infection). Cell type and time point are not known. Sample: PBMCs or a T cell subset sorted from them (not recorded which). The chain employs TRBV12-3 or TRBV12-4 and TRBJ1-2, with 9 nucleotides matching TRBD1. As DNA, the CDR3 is TGTGCCAGCAGTATGGACAGGGGCTATGGCTACACCTTC. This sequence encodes CASSMDRGYGYTF.